The rows below give T cell receptor beta chains drawn from one sample of a study of shared clonotypes between healthy human individuals. Here immunoSEQ multiplex PCR was the method, and the copy in TCRdb shows in-frame clones only, minus some. The sample lists about 680,000 clones; 55% to 75% were seen once. Sequencing was carried out using memory CD4+ T cells sorted from blood. The receptors derive from a woman younger than 45 in good health. CDR3s include the opening cysteine and the closing phenylalanine or tryptophan. D genes are given only for firm matches. Where a row states a size, it is once, few, many or the class of an expanded clone; other rows omit it.

V	size	length	J	D	CDR3	DNA
TRBV11-2	-	15	TRBJ2-2	-	CASSPGLTDTGELFF	TGTGCCAGCAGCCCTGGACTTACCGACACCGGGGAGCTGTTTTTT
TRBV9	once	15	TRBJ1-1	TRBD1	CASSVQGASSTEAFF	TGTGCCAGCAGCGTACAGGGGGCCTCGAGCACTGAAGCTTTCTTT
TRBV27	-	15	TRBJ2-3	TRBD2	CASSLSSGSSDTQYF	TGTGCCAGCAGTTTATCGAGCGGGAGCTCAGATACGCAGTATTTT
TRBV7-8	-	17	TRBJ2-1	TRBD2	CASSRQRGGSSYNEQFF	TGTGCCAGCAGCCGACAGCGCGGGGGGAGCTCCTACAATGAGCAGTTCTTC
TRBV6-1	once	16	TRBJ2-7	TRBD2	CAISDPTSGSNHEQYF	TGTGCCATCAGTGATCCGACTAGCGGGAGCAACCACGAGCAGTACTTC
TRBV5-1	-	13	TRBJ1-1	-	CASSWGRDTEAFF	TGCGCCAGCAGCTGGGGACGGGACACTGAAGCTTTCTTT
TRBV11-1	few	14	TRBJ1-3	-	CASSLSDSGNTIYF	TGTGCCAGCAGCTTATCCGACTCTGGAAACACCATATATTTT
TRBV4-2	-	16	TRBJ2-3	TRBD2	CASSQDSGSALDTQYF	TGTGCCAGCAGCCAAGATAGCGGGAGCGCCTTAGATACGCAGTATTTT
TRBV19	-	14	TRBJ2-7	-	CASSTGPRPYEQYF	TGTGCCAGTAGTACGGGGCCCAGGCCCTACGAGCAGTACTTC
TRBV9	-	14	TRBJ2-4	TRBD2	CASSPGLAENIQYF	TGTGCCAGCAGCCCAGGACTAGCGGAAAACATTCAGTACTTC
TRBV6-1	-	15	TRBJ2-7	TRBD1	CASTLQGAQNYEQYF	TGTGCCAGCACCCTACAGGGGGCCCAAAACTACGAGCAGTACTTC
TRBV7-9	-	16	TRBJ2-5	TRBD2	CASSPEGTSGRKTQYF	TGTGCCAGCAGCCCAGAGGGGACTAGCGGGAGAAAGACCCAGTACTTC
TRBV28	-	13	TRBJ2-1	-	CASKQGNYNEQFF	TGTGCCAGCAAACAGGGCAACTACAATGAGCAGTTCTTC
TRBV19	-	14	TRBJ1-2	-	CASTKDGYNYGYTF	TGTGCCAGTACTAAGGACGGATATAACTATGGCTACACCTTC
TRBV10-1	few	17	TRBJ2-1	TRBD2	CASSDLAGTGMTDEQFF	TGCGCCAGCAGTGACCTAGCGGGAACAGGTATGACTGATGAGCAGTTCTTC
TRBV5-1	-	13	TRBJ1-2	-	CASSRDTDGGYTF	TGCGCCAGCAGTCGAGACACCGACGGGGGCTACACCTTC
TRBV7-3	-	14	TRBJ2-1	-	CASSLMGGPNEQFF	TGTGCCAGCAGTTTGATGGGGGGCCCAAATGAGCAGTTCTTC
TRBV28	-	15	TRBJ1-5	-	CASRGYDGFNQPQHF	TGTGCCAGCAGGGGATACGACGGATTCAATCAGCCCCAGCATTTT
TRBV29-1	many	11	TRBJ2-3	-	CSVATTDTQYF	TGCAGCGTTGCAACTACAGATACGCAGTATTTT
TRBV6-1	-	12	TRBJ1-3	-	CASSEVVGTIYF	TGTGCCAGCAGTGAAGTGGTCGGCACCATATATTTT
TRBV11-3	few	15	TRBJ1-3	TRBD1	CASSAGTGAGNTIYF	TGTGCCAGCAGCGCAGGGACAGGGGCTGGAAACACCATATATTTT
TRBV18	-	14	TRBJ2-2	-	CASSNIKNTGELFF	TGTGCCAGCTCAAACATTAAGAACACCGGGGAGCTGTTTTTT
TRBV19	-	13	TRBJ1-5	-	CASSGRINQPQHF	TGTGCCAGTAGCGGACGGATAAATCAGCCCCAGCATTTT
TRBV2	-	16	TRBJ2-6	-	CASSEADGAGANVLTF	TGTGCCAGCAGTGAAGCGGACGGCGCTGGGGCCAACGTCCTGACTTTC
TRBV6-6	-	14	TRBJ2-5	TRBD1	CASNPDRNQETQYF	TGTGCCAGCAACCCGGACAGGAACCAAGAGACCCAGTACTTC
TRBV18	-	15	TRBJ2-3	-	CASSTTWASTDTQYF	TGTGCCAGCTCAACCACCTGGGCTAGCACAGATACGCAGTATTTT
TRBV28	few	14	TRBJ2-7	-	CASSFLQGPYEQYF	TGTGCCAGCAGTTTTTTGCAGGGTCCCTACGAGCAGTACTTC
TRBV6-1	-	13	TRBJ2-1	TRBD2	CASGLAGDNEQFF	TGTGCCAGCGGACTAGCGGGAGACAATGAGCAGTTCTTC
TRBV11-1	-	14	TRBJ2-7	-	CASSLVSLGYEQYF	TGTGCCAGCAGCTTAGTTAGTCTTGGCTACGAGCAGTACTTC
TRBV4-1	-	14	TRBJ2-5	-	CASSQDQNKETQYF	TGCGCCAGCAGCCAAGATCAAAATAAGGAGACCCAGTACTTC
TRBV12-5	-	16	TRBJ2-3	-	CASGLVLGQGLRTQYF	TGTGCTAGTGGTTTGGTACTGGGGCAGGGGTTGCGCACGCAGTATTTT
TRBV5-1	-	15	TRBJ1-4	-	CASTVEGGPNEKLFF	TGCGCCAGCACCGTGGAGGGGGGACCTAATGAAAAACTGTTTTTT
TRBV6-5	-	14	TRBJ1-1	-	CASSSLESPTEAFF	TGTGCCAGCAGTTCCCTCGAATCTCCTACTGAAGCTTTCTTT
TRBV5-5	-	13	TRBJ1-1	TRBD1	CASSLGTVTEAFF	TGTGCCAGCAGCCTGGGGACAGTCACTGAAGCTTTCTTT
TRBV7-2	-	13	TRBJ1-2	TRBD1	CASSPGQGYGYTF	TGTGCCAGCAGCCCTGGACAGGGGTATGGCTACACCTTC
TRBV27	-	13	TRBJ2-7	-	CASSLKARYEQYF	TGTGCCAGCAGTTTAAAGGCACGCTACGAGCAGTACTTC
TRBV6-1	many	15	TRBJ2-7	TRBD2	CASSEGLAETYEQYF	TGTGCCAGCAGTGAGGGACTAGCCGAAACCTACGAGCAGTACTTC
TRBV5-1	-	16	TRBJ1-1	TRBD1	CASSLGDRDELTEAFF	TGCGCCAGCAGCTTGGGGGACAGGGATGAGCTAACTGAAGCTTTCTTT
TRBV7-9	-	19	TRBJ2-1	TRBD2	CASSLVLAGVFGSYNEQFF	TGTGCCAGCAGCCTTGTCCTAGCGGGAGTATTTGGGTCCTACAATGAGCAGTTCTTC
TRBV14	-	13	TRBJ2-7	TRBD2	CASSQVPSGEQYF	TGTGCCAGCAGCCAAGTTCCTAGCGGTGAGCAGTACTTC
TRBV6-1	-	13	TRBJ1-2	-	CASSEVGNYGYTF	TGTGCCAGCAGTGAAGTGGGTAACTATGGCTACACCTTC
TRBV4-1	-	16	TRBJ1-1	TRBD1	CASSQRGQAMNTEAFF	TGCGCCAGCAGCCAAAGAGGACAGGCGATGAACACTGAAGCTTTCTTT